A selection of T cell receptor beta chains follows, all from one sample in a study of cytomegalovirus exposure and HLA in healthy donors. Profiling relied on immunoSEQ multiplex PCR, and the TCRdb table lists in-frame clones only, not all of them. The data show a few hundred thousand clones, around 85% seen once. Sequencing was done on a sample of PBMCs. These receptors were obtained from a girl aged 2 to 9 in good health and CMV-seronegative. Both conserved end residues are part of each CDR3. A D gene is named only where the DNA matches it firmly. Not every row has a clone size; where given, it reads once, few, many or a size class.

d_call | cdr3_length | clone_size | j_call | v_call | cdr3_aa | cdr3_nt
NA | 12 | NA | TRBJ2-7 | TRBV18 | CASSLTAYEQYF | TGTGCCAGCTCGTTGACAGCGTACGAGCAGTACTTC
TRBD1 | 14 | NA | TRBJ1-5 | TRBV9 | CASSDTGGPQPQHF | TGTGCCAGCAGCGACACAGGGGGCCCCCAGCCCCAGCATTTT
TRBD1 | 13 | once | TRBJ1-6 | TRBV19 | CASTDREDSPLHF | TGTGCCAGTACTGACAGGGAGGATTCACCCCTCCACTTT
TRBD1 | 15 | NA | TRBJ2-5 | TRBV6-1 | CASRTLQGRQETQYF | TGTGCCAGCAGAACGTTACAGGGGCGACAAGAGACCCAGTACTTC
TRBD2 | 15 | NA | TRBJ2-1 | TRBV25-1 | CASSVAPGLAGEQFF | TGTGCCAGCAGTGTCGCTCCGGGACTAGCGGGTGAGCAGTTCTTC
NA | 12 | NA | TRBJ2-1 | TRBV10-3 | CAITNTKNEQFF | TGTGCCATCACAAACACCAAGAATGAGCAGTTCTTC
NA | 12 | NA | TRBJ2-5 | TRBV19 | CASSIDKETQYF | TGTGCCAGTAGTATAGACAAAGAGACCCAGTACTTC
NA | 15 | few | TRBJ1-5 | TRBV4-2 | CASSQGASGDQPQHF | TGTGCCAGCAGCCAAGGAGCATCAGGGGATCAGCCCCAGCATTTT
NA | 14 | NA | TRBJ1-2 | TRBV27 | CASSLQQGYYGYTF | TGTGCCAGCAGTTTACAACAGGGTTACTATGGCTACACCTTC
TRBD2 | 14 | NA | TRBJ2-5 | TRBV25-1 | CASSLWEGQETQYF | TGTGCCAGCAGTCTCTGGGAGGGCCAAGAGACCCAGTACTTC
NA | 11 | NA | TRBJ2-7 | TRBV6-6 | CASSFRDEQYF | TGTGCCAGCAGTTTCAGGGACGAGCAGTACTTC
NA | 17 | NA | TRBJ1-2 | TRBV4-1 | CASSLFVGQQANYGYTF | TGCGCCAGCAGCCTGTTTGTGGGGCAGCAAGCTAACTATGGCTACACCTTC
TRBD1 | 14 | NA | TRBJ2-7 | TRBV11-3 | CASSSGQGLGEQYF | TGTGCCAGCAGCTCCGGACAGGGCCTTGGCGAGCAGTACTTC
NA | 17 | NA | TRBJ2-3 | TRBV15 | CATSPLGRGRLTDTQYF | TGTGCCACCAGCCCCCTCGGGCGGGGTCGGCTAACAGATACGCAGTATTTT
NA | 12 | NA | TRBJ2-3 | TRBV6-5 | CASSRDRDTQYF | TGTGCCAGCAGCCGCGACAGGGATACGCAGTATTTT
NA | 14 | few | TRBJ2-4 | TRBV10-3 | CAISPGLDKNIQYF | TGTGCCATCAGTCCGGGACTGGACAAAAACATTCAGTACTTC
TRBD1 | 15 | NA | TRBJ2-7 | TRBV5-1 | CASSLEGQGSYEQYF | TGCGCCAGCAGCTTGGAGGGACAGGGGTCCTACGAGCAGTACTTC
NA | 15 | few | TRBJ1-3 | TRBV4-3 | CASSQDVSSGNTIYF | TGCGCCAGCAGCCAAGATGTGAGCTCTGGAAACACCATATATTTT
NA | 10 | few | TRBJ1-1 | TRBV6-1 | CASRGIQAFF | TGTGCCAGCAGGGGCATACAAGCTTTCTTT
TRBD1 | 14 | NA | TRBJ2-7 | TRBV9 | CASSVDQGVHEQYF | TGTGCCAGCAGCGTAGACCAGGGGGTACACGAGCAGTACTTC
NA | 14 | NA | TRBJ2-1 | TRBV4-1 | CASSQEEMERMEIF | TGCGCCAGCAGCCAAGAAGAAATGGAGCGGATGGAGATCTTC
NA | 13 | few | TRBJ2-7 | TRBV4-2 | CASSQDLSYEQYF | TGTGCCAGCAGCCAAGATCTCTCCTACGAGCAGTACTTC
TRBD2 | 15 | NA | TRBJ2-7 | TRBV19 | CASSMVAGGPYEQYF | TGTGCCAGTAGTATGGTGGCGGGAGGTCCCTACGAGCAGTACTTC
NA | 13 | NA | TRBJ1-2 | TRBV19 | CASSSGLDYGYTF | TGTGCCAGTAGTTCGGGACTTGACTATGGCTACACCTTC
TRBD1 | 14 | NA | TRBJ2-3 | TRBV10-3 | CAISQTGAADTQYF | TGTGCCATCAGTCAGACAGGGGCGGCGGATACGCAGTATTTT
NA | 13 | NA | TRBJ2-7 | TRBV19 | CASSFGQPYEQYF | TGTGCCAGTAGTTTCGGACAGCCCTACGAGCAGTACTTC
TRBD2 | 15 | NA | TRBJ2-7 | TRBV5-4 | CATSAGTSGGYEQYF | TGTGCCACCTCCGCCGGGACTAGCGGGGGATACGAGCAGTACTTC
NA | 15 | once | TRBJ2-2 | TRBV7-2 | CASSLWPRVTGELFF | TGTGCCAGCAGCTTATGGCCGCGGGTTACCGGGGAGCTGTTTTTT
NA | 15 | NA | TRBJ1-5 | TRBV4-1 | CASSLGVPLNQPQHF | TGCGCCAGCAGCCTCGGAGTCCCCCTTAATCAGCCCCAGCATTTT
TRBD2 | 14 | NA | TRBJ2-1 | TRBV9 | CASSASGGANEQFF | TGTGCCAGCAGCGCCAGCGGGGGGGCCAATGAGCAGTTCTTC
TRBD1 | 17 | NA | TRBJ2-3 | TRBV9 | CASSTRTGADHTDTQYF | TGTGCCAGCAGCACCCGGACAGGGGCCGACCACACAGATACGCAGTATTTT
TRBD2 | 16 | NA | TRBJ2-1 | TRBV5-4 | CASSLAGREGLNEQFF | TGTGCCAGCAGCTTGGCGGGTCGGGAGGGCCTCAATGAGCAGTTCTTC
NA | 14 | NA | TRBJ2-3 | TRBV21-1 | CASSKVRTTDTQYF | TGTGCCAGCAGCAAAGTTCGGACAACAGATACGCAGTATTTT
TRBD2 | 17 | NA | TRBJ2-1 | TRBV5-6 | CASSLGGGPGTYNEQFF | TGTGCCAGCAGCTTGGGGGGAGGGCCGGGGACCTACAATGAGCAGTTCTTC
NA | 17 | NA | TRBJ2-6 | TRBV2 | CASGKDTPVDGANVLTF | TGTGCCAGCGGAAAGGACACCCCCGTTGACGGGGCCAACGTCCTGACTTTC
TRBD2 | 17 | NA | TRBJ2-7 | TRBV10-3 | CAISGGITTSGDSEQYF | TGTGCCATCAGTGGCGGAATTACTACTAGCGGGGACAGCGAGCAGTACTTC
NA | 15 | NA | TRBJ2-7 | TRBV19 | CASSTFGGPEYEQYF | TGTGCCAGTAGCACCTTTGGGGGCCCCGAGTACGAGCAGTACTTC
NA | 15 | NA | TRBJ1-5 | TRBV28 | CASSFPGDLNQPQHF | TGTGCCAGCAGTTTCCCAGGGGATCTAAATCAGCCCCAGCATTTT
TRBD2 | 14 | NA | TRBJ2-1 | TRBV5-1 | CASSFGGGRNEQFF | TGCGCCAGCAGCTTCGGGGGAGGGCGCAATGAGCAGTTCTTC
NA | 12 | few | TRBJ1-2 | TRBV7-9 | CASTTGLYGYTF | TGTGCCAGCACCACAGGGCTCTATGGCTACACCTTC
TRBD2 | 13 | NA | TRBJ2-7 | TRBV6-1 | CAGRGASFHEQYF | TGTGCCGGGCGGGGGGCTAGCTTCCACGAGCAGTACTTC
NA | 16 | NA | TRBJ2-3 | TRBV7-9 | CASSLLPSPTGDTQYF | TGTGCCAGCAGCTTACTCCCCTCCCCGACTGGAGATACGCAGTATTTT
TRBD2 | 15 | NA | TRBJ2-3 | TRBV6-4 | CASSGLAGDTDTQYF | TGTGCCAGCAGTGGCCTAGCGGGGGACACAGATACGCAGTATTTT
TRBD1 | 14 | NA | TRBJ1-2 | TRBV5-1 | CASSLTGGEYGHTF | TGCGCCAGCAGCCTGACAGGGGGGGAGTATGGCCACACCTTC
TRBD1 | 15 | NA | TRBJ2-1 | TRBV7-9 | CASSSGQGAINEQFF | TGTGCCAGCAGCTCAGGACAGGGGGCGATAAATGAGCAGTTCTTC
NA | 16 | NA | TRBJ1-2 | TRBV4-1 | CASSQPPRGSNYGYTF | TGCGCCAGCAGCCAACCGCCTCGAGGAAGCAACTATGGCTACACCTTC
TRBD1 | 17 | NA | TRBJ2-5 | TRBV10-2 | CASSDYRDRKILETQYF | TGCGCCAGCAGTGACTACCGGGACAGGAAAATTCTAGAGACCCAGTACTTC
NA | 13 | once | TRBJ1-1 | TRBV29-1 | CSVVQGGDTEAFF | TGCAGCGTTGTCCAAGGGGGGGACACTGAAGCTTTCTTT
TRBD1 | 13 | NA | TRBJ2-7 | TRBV29-1 | CSVGGQGYYEQYF | TGCAGCGTTGGAGGACAGGGGTACTACGAGCAGTACTTC
NA | 13 | NA | TRBJ2-5 | TRBV10-3 | CAIRDQGQETQYF | TGTGCCATCAGGGATCAGGGGCAAGAGACCCAGTACTTC
NA | 15 | few | TRBJ2-7 | TRBV9 | CASSPTGTITYEQYF | TGTGCCAGCAGCCCCACAGGAACCATAACCTACGAGCAGTACTTC
NA | 17 | NA | TRBJ1-1 | TRBV12-5 | CASGLVRTGQGSTEAFF | TGTGCTAGTGGTTTGGTACGCACAGGGCAAGGAAGCACTGAAGCTTTCTTT
NA | 14 | NA | TRBJ2-7 | TRBV27 | CASSLKNTAFGQYF | TGTGCCAGCAGTTTAAAAAATACAGCCTTCGGGCAGTACTTC
NA | 15 | NA | TRBJ1-1 | TRBV11-2 | CASSLDVAGDTEAFF | TGTGCCAGCAGCTTAGACGTTGCAGGGGACACTGAAGCTTTCTTT
TRBD1 | 16 | NA | TRBJ1-1 | TRBV29-1 | CSVARDRGNLDTEAFF | TGCAGCGTTGCACGAGACAGGGGGAACCTGGACACTGAAGCTTTCTTT
TRBD1 | 13 | few | TRBJ1-1 | TRBV5-4 | CASSPGQGNEAFF | TGTGCCAGCAGCCCGGGACAGGGGAATGAAGCTTTCTTT
NA | 13 | NA | TRBJ1-1 | TRBV29-1 | CSVVLHLRGEAFF | TGCAGCGTTGTGTTACACCTAAGAGGTGAAGCTTTCTTT
NA | 16 | few | TRBJ1-4 | TRBV4-1 | CASSQEWGATNEKLFF | TGCGCCAGCAGCCAAGAATGGGGCGCAACTAATGAAAAACTGTTTTTT
TRBD1 | 14 | NA | TRBJ1-4 | TRBV25-1 | CASSPGQGDEKLFF | TGTGCCAGCAGTCCAGGACAGGGGGATGAAAAACTGTTTTTT